This TCR beta chain was identified in a study of human T cells and chemical hapten exposure. About the research overall: Patients were given diphenylcyclopropenone on the scalp weekly across the approximately 25-week study. Overall study findings and caveats: Sensitization with DPC brought no change to TCRs above 1 in 1000 in frequency.

A single record per CDR3 protein comes from TCRdb applying MiXCR to the RACE reads. This table holds more than 150,000 distinct CDR3 sequences, almost 30% found once. This clonotype has just a few counts. Its antigen is currently unknown. Time point reported: pre-sensitization, week 0. Noted treatment: therapeutic diphenylcyclopropenone sensitization with weekly scalp DPC. The CDR3 covers 15 residues. V lost 0 bases and J lost 6; bases outside the gene matches: 5. Germline CDR1 LGHNA, CDR2 YNFKEQ. The sample consisted of whole blood, taken in connection with sensitization to the hapten diphenylcyclopropenone (DPC). The chain carries TRBV4-2 and TRBJ2-7, with 10 bases lining up with TRBD2. The origin of this receptor is a woman aged 25-40 years with alopecia areata. Some clones in this sample may be carry-over from other donors' samples. The CDR3 nucleotides are TGTGCCAGCAGCCAAGAAAAGGGACTAGCGCCCGAGCAGTACTTC. It translates to CASSQEKGLAPEQYF.